Here is one T cell receptor beta chain with its context. What antigen it recognizes has not been identified. Base qualities were left out, and no much larger clone turns up one base away. Other DNA variants within this sample encode the same CDR3. The sample originates from a study of cytomegalovirus exposure and HLA in healthy donors (dated by TCRdb to the late 2010s). Study-level background: An earlier analysis of roughly 500 of the donors reported 276 Gb of sequence data and approximately 120 million unique TCR beta sequences obtained from about 179 million T cells. An early release covering around 630 HLA-typed donors comprised 250 to 350 gigabases of sequencing data and roughly 85 million unique TCR sequences. The genetic ancestry cluster associated with self-reported Caucasian donors included around 76% of the 398 genotyped donors. The aim of the study was to test whether cataloging public T cell receptors could identify signatures of past pathogen exposure. The T cell repertoires of 550 to 850 subjects were profiled by immunosequencing and related to cytomegalovirus serostatus. Besides the first cohort of more than 650 subjects, a separate validation cohort made up of roughly 130 different subjects was used. To predict cytomegalovirus infection status, the study combined high-throughput TCR immunosequencing, statistical association of individual TCRs with disease status, and machine learning. A later analysis re-examined previously published TCR beta repertoires from roughly 650 donors and added high-resolution HLA genotyping to investigate patterns of TCR occurrence. The later analysis used no new phenotypic data to find candidate immune exposures, relying instead on TCR beta sequences and their occurrence across donors. An earlier analysis of 587 of the donors used high-throughput TCR beta sequencing to judge whether each TCR beta V gene segment behaved as functional or pseudogenic. Alongside the repertoire data, information on donor age, sex, ethnicity and CMV serostatus was compiled. In a later genetic analysis, genome-wide SNP genotypes for about 55% of the roughly 670 donors were used, and that subset was treated as a discovery cohort. Every discovery cohort repertoire had been produced on one sequencing platform. HLA typing covered class I and class II loci at four-digit resolution. Typing coverage differed by locus: A, B, C, DRB1 and DQB1 were typed in about 620-630 donors, DQA1 in 500 to 550, DPA1 in nearly 610, and DPB1 in about 450. Because of strong linkage in the cohort, roughly 5 DR-DQ haplotypes were treated as single units for association and clustering. Across approximately 420 genotyped donors of the cohort, an average of about 240,000 unique TCR beta nucleotide sequences per donor were sequenced, and 15% to 20% of those sequences were non-productive. The full study reports these points: A further reported finding was that TCR beta sequences accurately predicted the HLA-A and HLA-B alleles for most subjects in the first cohort. Cytomegalovirus status was reported to be diagnosed by the classifier with high specificity and sensitivity in both the original and validation cohorts. According to a later analysis, most CMV-associated TCR beta chains appeared to be HLA-restricted, and the HLA associations seemed to be driven largely by CMV exposure. While some public TCRs were present in many individuals, most TCR sequences turned up only very rarely across donors. A total of fewer than 200 TCR beta chains were listed by the study as associated with cytomegalovirus. Strong co-occurrence of HLA alleles, especially DR and DQ, made assigning TCR associations to individual alleles difficult. Specific HLA alleles were associated with 15,000 to 20,000 TCR beta sequences at a false discovery rate of 0.05 in a later analysis. The earlier analysis of about 600 of the donors excluded fewer than 20 rarely observed V segments, including chromosome 9 orphons, because counts were too low. In vitro tests confirmed that a few of the cytomegalovirus-associated TCR beta chains recognize cytomegalovirus antigens. It was suggested by the authors that the approach could potentially be generalized to other disease states and immunological phenotypes. According to a later analysis, TCR association rates differed among HLA loci, with DRB1 alleles showing the most associated TCRs and HLA-C alleles showing the fewest. An earlier analysis of approximately 500 of the donors showed that most TCR beta V segments appeared in productive rearrangements either about 87% or about 30% of the time, which broadly matched IMGT annotations. Several of the top co-occurrence clusters appeared to be linked to parvovirus B19, influenza, CMV and Epstein-Barr virus, according to a later analysis. Some IMGT-functional V segments, including TRBV6-2 and TRBV6-3, could not be distinguished by the 87-base-pair reads and were therefore excluded. In a later analysis, HLA-associated TCR beta chains showed more clonal expansion and lower generation probabilities than non-associated chains that were equally common. A later genetic analysis reported fewer N-insertions in productive TCRs among donors in an Asian-associated ancestry cluster than the roughly 700-donor mean. Because HLA typing was missing for some donors at each locus, association tests included only the typed subset. Sequencing depth was assumed to be roughly uniform across donors in the presence/absence analyses, though that assumption may not hold. An association between a missense DCLRE1C variant and V-gene and J-gene trimming of TCR beta chains was found in a later genetic analysis and replicated in an independent cohort. Linkage disequilibrium might explain the correlated functional status among segregating V segments, but an unknown experimental factor could not be ruled out. The only immune exposure information available for the cohort was CMV serostatus. This cohort had only TCR beta chains sequenced, and the lack of alpha or paired-chain data limited which features could be detected. The sequencing pipeline was judged likely to have produced a cluster of highly shared sequence variants as a technical artifact.

The cohort comprised around 700 healthy bone marrow donors. At the time of sampling, every cohort member was nominally healthy, though immune exposures that went unrecorded were likely present. The donor was CMV seropositive and belonged to the group of about 290 seropositive cohort members. A peripheral blood sample was provided by each donor, and peripheral blood mononuclear cells were used for TCR beta sequencing. Genomic DNA was extracted from the blood cell samples with the Qiagen DNeasy Blood Extraction Kit. Library preparation employed the immunoSEQ multiplex PCR assay. A mixture of 60 forward primers for TCR Vbeta segments and 13 reverse primers for TCR Jbeta segments was used in the multiplex PCR. Amplification of the CDR3 region of rearranged TCR beta genes was performed with a multiplex PCR assay on genomic DNA. The Illumina HiSeq System was used to sequence the amplified TCR beta libraries as 87-base-pair reads. The authors' pipeline ran thus. A later analysis tallied roughly 76 million unique TCR beta chains across the 550 to 850 repertoires, and approximately 12 million of those chains were shared by two or more donors. To remove PCR and sequencing errors, raw reads were error-corrected and collapsed into unique sequences using a nearest-neighbor algorithm that merged closely related sequences. V, D and J gene segments were assigned by aligning CDR3 sequences to IMGT reference sequences. For a sequence to be retained, a match of at least six nucleotides to both a V gene segment and a J gene segment was required. A rearrangement was called productive if the CDR3 had no stop codons and remained in frame with V and J, and every other rearrangement was called non-productive. Following IMGT convention, CDR3 was defined as the stretch from the second conserved V-encoded cysteine to the conserved J-encoded phenylalanine. In an earlier analysis of around 570 of the donors, sequences lacking an unambiguous match to a single V gene segment were excluded. An earlier analysis of fewer than 750 of the donors classified V segments as functional when productive rearrangements were above 56.7% and as segregating when the standard deviation between donors was above 5%. A statistical classification framework was built to diagnose cytomegalovirus status from the catalog of TCR beta chain sequences. In a later analysis, V and J genes were assigned by comparing TCR nucleotide sequences against IMGT/GENE-DB human TR gene sequences. A later analysis assigned CDR3 sequences and most-parsimonious VDJ recombination scenarios with the TCRdist pipeline. In a later analysis, each TCR beta chain was defined by its CDR3 amino acid sequence together with its V-gene family, and reads lacking a unique V-gene family were excluded. To address suspected cross-contamination and a sequencing artifact, a later analysis removed 592 highly shared, low-generation-probability nucleotide sequences. In a later analysis, a clonal expansion index for each public chain was calculated from normalized within-repertoire ranks of inferred template counts. Generation probabilities in a later analysis came from a VDJ recombination model fitted to out-of-frame rearrangements, and those results were checked against IGoR. In a later analysis, hypergeometric tests were used to score TCR-TCR, TCR-HLA and TCR-CMV co-occurrence, with a repertoire-size bias correction applied to TCR pairs. False discovery rates were estimated in a later analysis by permuting HLA or CMV assignments 20 times. In a later analysis, co-occurring TCRs were grouped using DBSCAN, and TCRdist sequence similarity was added for clustering within HLA-allele-positive subsets. Repertoires with fewer than 30,000 or more than 120,000 public chains were left out of co-occurrence clustering, as were roughly five repertoires with anomalous nucleotide sharing. In its TCRdb copy, this immuneACCESS table keeps in-frame sequences only and misses some clones. Where compared with another copy, unresolved V genes explain less than half of these, and the others have no known cause. From that table come the V and J calls and clone size; the DNA was used to work out D and trimming. For this sample there are fewer than 200,000 clones; over 60% appear just once. Together, the top ten hold about 6.4% of the sample.

V loses 0 bases of germline sequence and J loses 3 bases, and the interval between the two ends is 9 bases. Reading the germline V gene gives CDR1 SGDLS and CDR2 YYNGEE. The CDR3 covers 14 residues, taking in both the cysteine and the phenylalanine. The sequence is cut down to CDR3 DNA, 42 bases in frame from base 1. The sequence came from a middle-aged man in good health and CMV-seropositive. Sequencing input: PBMCs. The rearranged segments are TRBV9 and TRBJ2-5; a weak D assignment points to TRBD2 (6 bases agree). DNA sequence: TGTGCCAGCAGCGTAGGGCCGGGGGAAGAGACCCAGTACTTC. This codes for CASSVGPGEETQYF.